This is a list of T cell receptor beta chains from one sample in a study of monozygotic twins with inflammatory bowel disease. TCRdb reanalyzed the 5' RACE reads and collapses them to one entry per CDR3 protein, without DNA. The sample holds some 200,000 distinct CDR3 sequences. Sequenced: blood. The receptors shown here come from a human donor with ulcerative colitis or Crohn's disease, or a healthy co-twin of an affected twin (not recorded which). The CDR3 runs from the conserved cysteine through the conserved F or W. Each record gives: V gene, J gene, CDR3 protein.

TRBV28	TRBJ2-2	CASRREGNTGELFF
TRBV2	TRBJ2-7	CASRAGFYEQYF
TRBV20-1	TRBJ1-5	CSARDPRGFNQPQHF
TRBV20-1	TRBJ2-5	CSASNWREGGETQYF
TRBV29-1	TRBJ2-7	CSFRGGNSYEQYF
TRBV4-1	TRBJ1-1	CASSPRWGNTEAFF
TRBV4-2	TRBJ2-3	CASSQSVDGTQYF
TRBV7-6	TRBJ2-1	CASSFSGLAWENEQFF
TRBV20-1	TRBJ1-5	CSAKGGSGPNQPQHF
TRBV20-1	TRBJ2-1	CSAGGLAGVGEQFF
TRBV5-5	TRBJ2-4	CASSLVSTGNQYF
TRBV10-3	TRBJ1-1	CAISQGDTEAFF
TRBV7-6	TRBJ2-1	CASSLDSGGAYEQFF
TRBV6-5	TRBJ1-2	CASSYSQGFGYTF
TRBV7-2	TRBJ2-1	CASSPWTGYGEQFF
TRBV3-1	TRBJ2-7	CASSQERYEQYF
TRBV5-1	TRBJ1-1	CASSLGRAPATEAFF
TRBV5-6	TRBJ2-7	CASSLASIHLKVDEQYF
TRBV18	TRBJ1-2	CASSPVKSTGAEYGYTF
TRBV4-3	TRBJ2-7	CASSQPGLRQYF
TRBV11-2	TRBJ2-1	CASSSPLGDEQFF
TRBV12-3/TRBV12-4	TRBJ2-1	CASRAGTSALPYNEQFF
TRBV5-1	TRBJ2-2	CASSLEPGSFTGELFF
TRBV5-1	TRBJ2-5	CASSFRDRGETQYF
TRBV7-9	TRBJ1-1	CASSRRENTEAFF
TRBV5-1	TRBJ1-1	CASSLVTTAAEAFF
TRBV6-5	TRBJ2-3	CASSYGQGLDTQYF
TRBV6-2/TRBV6-3	TRBJ2-2	CASLYRGAGELFF
TRBV9	TRBJ1-1	CVSSAEGGVTEAFF
TRBV20-1	TRBJ2-5	CSAPLAGGGETQYF
TRBV19	TRBJ1-2	CASRPTGFYGYTF
TRBV6-6	TRBJ2-3	CASSRDQVADTQYF
TRBV12-3/TRBV12-4	TRBJ1-2	CASSLTGMDYTF
TRBV5-1	TRBJ2-1	CASSSTHGVNEQFF
TRBV10-3	TRBJ2-1	CAISEYLVEQFF
TRBV18	TRBJ2-1	CASSGWDRAENEQFF
TRBV20-1	TRBJ1-5	CSARTTNQPQHF
TRBV11-2	TRBJ2-1	CASSFTAGLATVSYNEQFF
TRBV12-5	TRBJ2-3	CASEVAGRTDTQYF
TRBV6-5	TRBJ1-3	CASSYSRGSGNTIYF
TRBV4-2	TRBJ2-7	CASSQEALAGGHYEQYF
TRBV20-1	TRBJ2-5	CSALPLAAYQETQYF
TRBV11-2	TRBJ2-3	CASSLGLAGGRGDTQYF
TRBV7-3	TRBJ2-3	CASSLTGFADTQYF
TRBV9	TRBJ1-2	CASSIGTTTGGYTF
TRBV5-1	TRBJ2-7	CASSPEETGGYEQYF
TRBV12-3/TRBV12-4	TRBJ2-4	CASGSAKNIQYF
TRBV4-1	TRBJ2-3	CASSPRTDGHSDTQYF
TRBV12-3/TRBV12-4	TRBJ2-3	CASSSRVAGDTQYF
TRBV4-1	TRBJ2-7	CASSQDRAYSYEQYF